This T cell receptor (beta chain) was identified in a study of identical twins. Notes on the study in general: Cord blood beta clonotypes that were abundant carried fewer insertions, and memory repertoires showed no such trend. Compared with models, monozygotic twins showed more out-of-frame TCR alpha sharing.

CDR1 is LGHDT and CDR2 is YNNKEL in the germline V gene (reference sequence). This CDR3 contains 17 residues. From the 5' RACE reads, TCRdb called clonotypes with MiXCR, one entry per CDR3 protein. The sample shows about 210,000 distinct CDR3 sequences, roughly 9.4% of them seen only once. On this clonotype itself: Antigen: not known. Mismatch with germline at one junction end may stem from a read error.

This clonotype was obtained from a woman in her late teens or twenties in good health. The chain combines TRBV3-1 with TRBJ2-1, with 8 bases identical to TRBD2. The sample taken for sequencing was memory (CD45RO+) T cells sorted from blood. The CDR3 nucleotides read TGTGCCACCAGCAAGCAGGTACCGGGGGGGCCTGGTAGTGAGCAGTTCTTC. This sequence encodes CATSKQVPGGPGSEQFF.